These 18 T cell receptor beta chains were sequenced from one sample in a study of blood T cell repertoires in COVID-19 (dated by TCRdb to 2020 to 2021). Library preparation was by the immunoSEQ multiplex PCR assay. This is the immuneACCESS table as TCRdb keeps it, with only in-frame sequences that have V and J called. A part of the clones is gone; compared with another copy, unresolved V genes explain less than half, and the rest is unexplained. Here the sample has roughly 90,000 clones; 89% occur a single time. The top ten hold less than 6.5% of the sample. Sequencing used peripheral blood. The receptors here all came from a woman over 75 with active COVID-19.

This chain connects TRBV12-3 or TRBV12-4 to TRBJ1-1; TRBD1 matches at 7 bases. Trimming took 6 bases from V and 3 from J; bases not matched to a gene: 4. The CDR3 is made up of 13 amino acids. In DNA form, the CDR3 reads TGTGCCAGCAGCGTGACAGGGTACACTGAAGCTTTCTTT. It is translated as CASSVTGYTEAFF.

This chain uses TRBV19 with TRBJ2-7; 12 nucleotides align to TRBD2. This CDR3 contains 14 residues. V lost 6 bases and J lost 7; bases outside the gene matches: 7. From germline, CDR1 is LNHDA and CDR2 SQIVND (reference sequence). CDR3 in amino acids: CASSRLAGVGEQYF. CDR3 coding DNA: TGTGCCAGTAGCAGACTAGCGGGAGTTGGAGAGCAGTACTTC.

V gene TRBV12-5 combines with J gene TRBJ1-2, with a tentative D call TRBD1 (5 bases). The CDR3 covers 15 residues. Between the trimmed V and J ends, which lost 1 base and 7 bases, there was a span of 16 bases. Germline lookup yields CDR1 LGHNT and CDR2 FRNRAP. CDR3 sequence reads: CASGLGQGLWSGYTF. CDR3 nucleotide sequence: TGTGCTAGTGGTTTGGGGCAGGGACTTTGGAGTGGCTACACCTTC.

V and J are TRBV11-3 and TRBJ2-3; possible D gene TRBD2, 6 bases. Germline CDR1 and CDR2: SGHNT and YENEEA. V dropped 3 bases and J dropped 4 bases, with 8 bases sitting between them. There are 13 residues in the CDR3. For the CDR3, the DNA is TGTGCCAGCAGCTTGGGGGGATCAGATACGCAGTATTTT. This gives the protein CASSLGGSDTQYF.

This clone occurred once. The rearrangement joins TRBV30 to TRBJ2-1, with D perhaps TRBD2 (6 bases). CDR3 length: 15 residues. V dropped 7 bases and J dropped 5 bases, with 21 bases sitting between them. Germline CDR1 and CDR2: GTSNPN and SVGIG (reference sequence). The CDR3 nucleotides are TGTGCCTCCTCCGTAAATGAGCGGAGGGACAATGAGCAGTTCTTC. This gives the protein CASSVNERRDNEQFF.

This chain links TRBV25-1 with TRBJ2-1, with 9 bases aligning to TRBD2. CDR3 length: 15 amino acids. J was trimmed by 5 bases and V by 2 bases; bases with no gene match: 4. Germline CDR1 is MGHDK and CDR2 is SYGVNS. CDR3 sequence: CASSETGLANNEQFF. CDR3 coding DNA: TGTGCCAGCAGTGAAACGGGACTAGCCAACAATGAGCAGTTCTTC.

The V gene is TRBV28, the J gene TRBJ2-1; D might be TRBD1 (5 bases). The CDR3 is made up of 15 amino acids. Germline CDR1 and CDR2: MDHEN and SYDVKM. V lost 2 bases, J lost 3 bases, and 11 bases lay in between. The CDR3 protein is CASSLGQGIYNEQFF. For the CDR3, the DNA is TGTGCCAGCAGTTTAGGGCAGGGAATCTACAATGAGCAGTTCTTC.

J is TRBJ1-5 and V is TRBV6-4, with D unclear. The CDR3 runs to 13 residues. Germline-derived CDR1 and CDR2 are MRHNA and SNTAGT. Trimming took 7 bases from V and 4 from J, leaving 11 bases between them. CDR3 sequence reads: CASTLALNQPQHF. The CDR3 bases are TGTGCCAGCACGCTGGCTCTTAATCAGCCCCAGCATTTT.

V usage is TRBV28 and J usage is TRBJ2-3, with TRBD1 matching over 7 bases. Germline lookup yields CDR1 MDHEN and CDR2 SYDVKM. CDR3 length: 15 residues. The ends lost 5 bases at V and 3 bases at J; junction bases unmatched: 8. The CDR3 coding sequence is TGTGCCAGCAGTGATAGACAGGGTTGGACAGATACGCAGTATTTT. It is translated as CASSDRQGWTDTQYF.

In this sample, this clone turned up once. The germline gene is not matched at one end of the junction; a read error may be the cause. The CDR3 here is CASSSNRIHF. Written as DNA, the CDR3 is TGTGCCAGCAGTTCAAACAGAATCCACTTC. V and J are TRBV28 and TRBJ1-2; D not resolved. The CDR3 runs 10 residues. Germline values: CDR1 MDHEN, CDR2 SYDVKM.

This chain links TRBV10-3 with TRBJ2-7; D unresolved. V lost 2 bases and J 0 bases, leaving 8 bases between the germline ends. Germline CDR1 ENHRY, CDR2 SYGVKD. The CDR3 has 14 residues. The CDR3 nucleotides are TGTGCCATCAGTGAGGCGCCCTCCTCCTACGAGCAGTACTTC. Translated: CAISEAPSSYEQYF.

This clone turned up a few times. This chain connects TRBV5-4 to TRBJ2-7; 9 nucleotides agree with TRBD2. There are 15 residues in the CDR3. In germline, CDR1 is SGHNT, CDR2 YYREEE (reference sequence). V shed 0 bases, J shed 5 bases, and the junction held 6 bases outside the gene matches. CDR3 nucleotide sequence: TGTGCCAGCAGCTTGGCGAGAGGGACTAGCCACGAGCAGTACTTC. Protein product: CASSLARGTSHEQYF.

This chain links TRBV3-1 (or the pseudogene TRBV3-2) with TRBJ1-1; D call uncertain. Germline V lookup: CDR1 LGHDT, CDR2 YNNKEL (reference sequence). The CDR3 length is 13 residues. Deletions cut 6 bases from V and 5 bases from J, with 13 bases between. DNA for the CDR3: TGTGCCAGCAGTCTGACTGCGGGGACTGAAGCTTTCTTT. Protein sequence: CASSLTAGTEAFF.

This rearrangement joins TRBV2 to TRBJ2-7; 10 bases map to TRBD1. The CDR3 extends over 15 amino acids. Trimming took 5 bases from V and 4 from J; bases not matched to a gene: 8. Germline V lookup: CDR1 SNHLY, CDR2 FYNNEI. The CDR3 nucleotides are TGTGCCAGCAGTCGGGACAGGGGCCACATTTACGAGCAGTACTTC. Translating it yields CASSRDRGHIYEQYF.

This chain connects TRBV13 to TRBJ2-3; 11 bases fit TRBD1. The CDR3 extends over 19 amino acids. From germline, CDR1 is PRHDT and CDR2 FYEKMQ (reference sequence). The V segment lost 7 bases and the J segment 4 bases; nucleotides outside the gene matches: 19. DNA for the CDR3: TGTGCCAGCACCACACCACACACCGGGACAGGGGGGATGGCAGATACGCAGTATTTT. This sequence encodes CASTTPHTGTGGMADTQYF.

The V and J genes are TRBV6-6 and TRBJ2-1, with 7 bases lining up with TRBD1. With V trimmed by 4 bases and J by 4 bases, 7 bases remained unmatched. The CDR3 is 15 residues long. Germline V gene lookup returns CDR1 MNHNY and CDR2 SVGAGI (reference sequence). DNA of the CDR3: TGTGCCAGCAGTTTACAGGGGTTATCATACAATGAGCAGTTCTTC. Amino acids: CASSLQGLSYNEQFF.

The rearrangement uses TRBV5-6 and TRBJ2-1; 12 nucleotides align to TRBD2. CDR1 is SGHDT, CDR2 YYEEEE, per germline. The CDR3 is 14 residues long. V was pared by 6 bases and J by 6 bases, with 4 bases of the junction left unmatched. CDR3 coding DNA: TGTGCCAGCAAGAGGACTAGCGGGATCAATGAGCAGTTCTTC. This sequence encodes CASKRTSGINEQFF.

The chain joins TRBV28 to TRBJ2-1, with D possibly being TRBD1 (6 bases). The CDR3 is made up of 14 amino acids. V dropped 6 bases and J dropped 8 bases, with 17 bases sitting between them. Per the germline V gene, CDR1 is MDHEN and CDR2 is SYDVKM. The CDR3 loop is CASSNTGFWDEQFF. In DNA, the CDR3 is TGTGCCAGCAGCAATACAGGGTTTTGGGATGAGCAGTTCTTC.